Following are 6 T cell receptor beta chains from one sample sequenced in a study of shared clonotypes between healthy human individuals. Clones were read by immunoSEQ multiplex PCR, and TCRdb kept only the in-frame ones, dropping some. The sample contains some 500,000 clones, 70% to 80% of which appear only once. The sequenced sample consisted of PBMCs. These receptors originate from a woman in her thirties or forties in good health. Some clones in this sample may be carry-over from other donors' samples.

DNA of the CDR3: TGTGCCAGCAGCCAGGGACTCGTCAACTACGAGCAGTACTTC. It specifies CASSQGLVNYEQYF. The chain is built from TRBV4-2 and TRBJ2-7; perhaps TRBD2 as D (6 bases). Germline-derived CDR1 and CDR2 are LGHNA and YNFKEQ. The V gene lost 3 bases and the J gene lost 3 bases, with 12 bases spanning the gap. This CDR3 comprises 14 residues.

This clone came up once. The J gene is TRBJ2-7, the V gene TRBV27, with D tentatively TRBD1 (5 bases). The germline V gene encodes CDR1 MNHEY and CDR2 SMNVEV (reference sequence). This CDR3 is 14 amino acids long. The V and J ends lost 2 bases and 1 base respectively, with 9 bases between them. The CDR3 spells CASSLSRVSYEQYF. The CDR3 DNA is TGTGCCAGCAGTTTAAGCAGGGTATCCTACGAGCAGTACTTC.

V gene TRBV7-9 combines with J gene TRBJ2-5; 10 nucleotides align to TRBD1. Germline lookup yields CDR1 SEHNR and CDR2 FQNEAQ (reference sequence). This CDR3 has 14 residues. V dropped 5 bases and J dropped 5; count of bases not matched to a gene: 5. Here the CDR3 reads CASSPGQGLETQYF. The CDR3 DNA reads TGTGCCAGCAGCCCGGGACAGGGGTTGGAGACCCAGTACTTC.

The chain carries TRBV9 and TRBJ1-1; D remains unclear. Germline V gene data show CDR1 as SGDLS and CDR2 as YYNGEE. Between the trimmed V and J ends, which lost 0 bases and 4 bases, there was a span of 13 bases. The CDR3 spans 15 residues. In DNA form, the CDR3 reads TGTGCCAGCAGCGTAGCTTGGGCTTCCTCCACTGAAGCTTTCTTT. Translating gives CASSVAWASSTEAFF.

J is TRBJ2-1 and V is TRBV4-3; D is unclear. Deletions cut 3 bases from V and 4 bases from J, with 13 bases between. CDR1 is LGHNA and CDR2 is YSLEER in the germline V gene. The CDR3 spans 15 residues. Written as DNA, the CDR3 is TGCGCCAGCAGCCACCGATCCTATGGTTACAATGAGCAGTTCTTC. As protein: CASSHRSYGYNEQFF.

The chain recombines TRBV25-1 with TRBJ2-7; no clear D gene. Germline CDR1 is MGHDK and CDR2 is SYGVNS. This CDR3 is built from 13 residues. V lost 2 bases and J 1 base, leaving 6 bases between the germline ends. CDR3: CASSEGRSYEQYF. The CDR3 DNA is TGTGCCAGCAGTGAAGGCCGGTCCTACGAGCAGTACTTC.